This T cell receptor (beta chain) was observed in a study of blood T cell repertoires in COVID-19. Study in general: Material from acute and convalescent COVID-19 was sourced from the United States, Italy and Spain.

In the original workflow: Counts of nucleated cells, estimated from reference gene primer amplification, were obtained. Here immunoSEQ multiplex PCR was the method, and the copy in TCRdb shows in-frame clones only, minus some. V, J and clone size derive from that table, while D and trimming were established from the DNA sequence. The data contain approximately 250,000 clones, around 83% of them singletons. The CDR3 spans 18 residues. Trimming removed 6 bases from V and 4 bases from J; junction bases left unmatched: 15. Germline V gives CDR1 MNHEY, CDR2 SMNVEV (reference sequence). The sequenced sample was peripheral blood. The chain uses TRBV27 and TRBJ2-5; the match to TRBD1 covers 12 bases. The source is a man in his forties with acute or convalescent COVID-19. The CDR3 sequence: CASRHTGTGGASGETQYF. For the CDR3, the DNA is TGTGCCAGCAGACATACCGGGACAGGGGGCGCTTCCGGAGAGACCCAGTACTTC.